Below, one T cell receptor (beta chain) is given with its context. The source of the sample is a study of shared clonotypes between healthy human individuals. In the authors' workflow: Junction-only sequences produced by ImmunoSEQ had no quality scores, so filtering differed. Repertoires were generated with immunoSEQ multiplex PCR, while TCRdb's copy carries only in-frame clones and drops some. Clone size and V and J calls were adopted from that table, with D and trimming inferred from the DNA. The data hold hundreds of thousands of clones, with approximately 96% observed a single time. This CDR3 region has 15 residues. V gave up 4 bases and J gave up 5 bases; unmatched junction bases: 8. CDR1 and CDR2 from the germline V gene are PRHDT and FYEKMQ (reference sequence). As defined, naive CD8 cells were CD45RO-negative and positively selected for CCR7, with terminally differentiated effector memory CD45RA+ cells excluded.

The clonotype comes from a woman aged 25 to 39 in good health. V usage is TRBV13 and J usage is TRBJ1-1, with 9 bases matching TRBD1. Sequencing was carried out using naive CD8+ T cells sorted from blood. The CDR3 protein is CASSSRDRVVTEAFF. Here the CDR3 DNA reads TGTGCCAGCAGCTCCCGGGACAGGGTCGTGACTGAAGCTTTCTTT.